The TCR beta chain described here comes from a study of regulatory T cells in long-lasting Graves disease. The table lists this clonotype with many counts. The antigen is undetermined. Time point reported: persistent/refractory GD, antithyroid drugs over 5 years with positive TRAb. From RNA extracted from PBMCs, the TCR library was made. CDR1 is MDHEN and CDR2 is SYDVKM in the germline V gene. The V and J ends lost 6 bases and 4 bases, in that order; junction bases with no gene match: 11. This CDR3 is built from 16 residues. TCR beta libraries were built with iRepertoire HTBI primers and Arm-PCR of CDR3 regions. MiXCR, applied by TCRdb to the multiplex PCR reads, yields one record per CDR3 protein. This sample has a few hundred thousand distinct CDR3 sequences, with 20% to 25% found just once. Study results and caveats: Persistent Graves' patients showed reduced TCR diversity versus newly diagnosed patients. Newly diagnosed disease favored TRBV20-1 and TRBJ2-1 over persistent disease. Thyroid tissue went unexamined; only peripheral blood was analyzed. Whereas about a thousand public clonotypes were shared by new patients, persistent patients shared more, at a few thousand.

This TCR derives from a female donor with Graves disease. The sample consisted of peripheral blood mononuclear cells (PBMCs), taken when the disease was refractory, from a patient treated with antithyroid drugs. The chain joins TRBV28 to TRBJ2-7, with 11 bases fitting TRBD2. This CDR3 is CASRALGASGRYEQYF. The CDR3 coding sequence is TGTGCCAGCAGGGCCCTAGGGGCTAGCGGGAGGTACGAGCAGTACTTC. Together with reference TRBV28 and TRBJ2-7, the CDR3 gives the full variable domain: DVKVTQSSRYLVKRTGEKVFLECVQDMDHENMFWYRQDPGLGLRLIYFSYDVKMKEKGDIPEGYSVSREKKERFSLILESASTNQTSMYLCASRALGASGRYEQYFGPGTRLTVT.